This TCR beta chain stems from a study of blood T cell repertoires in COVID-19. Across the whole study: Researchers got acute and convalescent COVID-19 samples from the United States, Italy and Spain. PBMCs, B-cell-depleted T cells, or T cells provided the cDNA or gDNA that made up the material.

Seattle's enrolled individuals joined amid active infection and were then monitored longitudinally. This clone was detected only a few times. Germline assignment: CDR1 SGHTA and CDR2 FQGTGA. J lost 3 bases, V lost 6 bases, and 4 bases had no gene match. The length of the CDR3 is 13 residues. Source study methods: Estimated nucleated cell counts came from reference gene primer amplification. Some clones are missing from TCRdb's copy, which holds only in-frame ones; the method was immunoSEQ multiplex PCR. Clone size and V and J calls were adopted from that table, with D and trimming inferred from the DNA. The sample has about 390,000 clones, 87% seen once.

The source is a woman aged 60-70 years with COVID-19, enrolled during active disease. The sample consisted of peripheral blood. The chain uses TRBV7-3 and TRBJ1-1, with 7 bases matching TRBD1. The CDR3 DNA reads TGTGCCAGCAGTGCGGACAGGCACACTGAAGCTTTCTTT. This encodes CASSADRHTEAFF.